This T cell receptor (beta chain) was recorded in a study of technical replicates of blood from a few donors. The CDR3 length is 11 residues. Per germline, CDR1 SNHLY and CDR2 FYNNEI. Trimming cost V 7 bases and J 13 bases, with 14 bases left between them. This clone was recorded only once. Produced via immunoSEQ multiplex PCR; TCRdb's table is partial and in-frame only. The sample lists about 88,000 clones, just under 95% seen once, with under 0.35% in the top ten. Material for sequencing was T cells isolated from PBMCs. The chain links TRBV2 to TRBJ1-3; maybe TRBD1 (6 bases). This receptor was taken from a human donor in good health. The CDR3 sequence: CASKESGDIYF. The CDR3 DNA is TGTGCCAGCAAGGAATCAGGGGATATATATTTT.